Listed here is a single TCR beta chain. The target antigen is unknown. The CDR3 is 17 amino acids. From germline, CDR1 is KGHDR and CDR2 SFDVKD. This record comes from a study of T cells expressing NK-cell markers. Study-wide points: The dominant NKG2C+ clonotypes represented about 1.0-7.5% of CD8+ T cells in six donors. Researchers report these clonotypes also headed the CD3+CD56-NKG2C+ fraction in four donors.

What made the TCR beta cDNA was 5'RACE template switching with UMIs. With the 5' RACE reads reprocessed, TCRdb shows one record per CDR3 protein and no DNA. Its table records fewer than 400,000 distinct CDR3 sequences. The TCR originated in a woman aged 45-59 years in good health. The chain combines TRBV24-1 with TRBJ2-7; TCRdb's D call, TRBD2, is unchecked because there is no DNA. Input material: blood T cells: a sorted CD56 or NKG2C T cell subset, CD4+ or CD8+ T cells, or bulk PBMC T cells (not recorded which). Here the CDR3 reads CATSGVGVGSSSYEQYF.